In its sample, the clone carrying this TCR beta chain was seen a few times. The antigen remains undetermined. These data come from a study of early T cells in non-severe SARS-CoV-2 infection. Study-wide background: Alpha and beta chains were unpaired, from unsorted whole-blood bulk RNA.

Study outcomes and limitations: A preference for anti-spike CD8 responses marked VDJdb matching, which missed private and CD4 specificities.

MiXCR, applied by TCRdb to the 5' RACE reads, yields one record per CDR3 protein. This table has 70,000 or so distinct CDR3 sequences, approximately 13% appearing once. J lost 5 bases, V lost 4 bases, and 10 bases had no gene match. Germline lookup yields CDR1 SGHNT and CDR2 YYREEE (reference sequence). The CDR3 contains 16 residues. This chain uses TRBV5-4 with TRBJ2-7, with 12 nucleotides matching TRBD1. This receptor was identified in an adult who was a healthcare worker with PCR-confirmed SARS-CoV-2 infection or an uninfected control (not recorded which). The specimen sequenced was whole blood. Written as DNA, the CDR3 is TGTGCCAGCAGCCTAGCCGGGACAGGGGGCCTCCACGAGCAGTACTTC. Translation: CASSLAGTGGLHEQYF.